One and the same sample provided the 5 T cell receptor beta chains below, sequenced in a study of blood T cells in healthy people across ages. Sample-barcoded 5' priming and a J-beta primer mix drove a second PCR of roughly 6 to 12 cycles. A single record per CDR3 protein comes from TCRdb applying MiXCR to the 5' RACE reads. The sample lists about 630,000 distinct CDR3 sequences, 20% to 25% occurring once. Input material: blood. The receptor source for this set is a man in his sixties or seventies in good health.

This clonotype was seen a handful of times. V and J are TRBV29-1 and TRBJ1-3; D not certain. The CDR3 is 11 residues long. Trimming stripped 8 bases from V and 0 bases from J, with 5 bases between. Germline-derived CDR1 and CDR2 are SQVTM and ANQGSEA. The CDR3 loop is CSSTSGNTIYF. The CDR3 bases are TGCAGCAGTACCTCTGGAAACACCATATATTTT.

The gene calls are TRBV5-1 and TRBJ2-1; possible D gene TRBD2, 5 bases. From germline, CDR1 is SGHRS and CDR2 YFSETQ. V was trimmed by 1 base and J by 5 bases, leaving 10 bases between them. This CDR3 is built from 14 residues. This CDR3 reads CASSLQWGDNEQFF. In DNA form, the CDR3 reads TGCGCCAGCAGCTTGCAGTGGGGAGACAATGAGCAGTTCTTC. The full variable domain, completed using reference TRBV5-1 and TRBJ2-1, is KAGVTQTPRYLIKTRGQQVTLSCSPISGHRSVSWYQQTPGQGLQFLFEYFSETQRNKGNFPGRFSGRQFSNSRSEMNVSTLELGDSALYLCASSLQWGDNEQFFGPGTRLTVL.

The chain carries TRBV5-4 and TRBJ2-1, with 8 bases matching TRBD1. CDR3 size: 14 residues. V trimming: 4 bases; J trimming: 10 bases; junction bases outside the gene matches: 10. CDR1 and CDR2 from the germline V gene are SGHNT and YYREEE (reference sequence). The CDR3: CASSLQGAEREQFF. The CDR3 region has the DNA TGTGCCAGCAGCCTGCAGGGGGCCGAGAGGGAGCAGTTCTTC.

This clonotype was seen a few times. The gene calls are TRBV7-9 and TRBJ2-3, with 11 bases that match TRBD1. Trimming took 5 bases from V and 5 from J; bases not matched to a gene: 6. Germline CDR1 SEHNR, CDR2 FQNEAQ (reference sequence). This CDR3 is built from 15 residues. CDR3 in amino acids: CASSQRTGGRDTQYF. The CDR3 DNA sequence: TGTGCCAGCAGCCAACGGACAGGGGGCAGAGATACGCAGTATTTT.

This clonotype was picked up a small number of times. The chain is built from TRBV28 and TRBJ2-3, with 9 bases matching TRBD1. The length of the CDR3 is 14 residues. Germline-derived CDR1 and CDR2 are MDHEN and SYDVKM. V shed 6 bases and J 4 bases; nucleotides not matched to a gene: 5. CDR3 nucleotide sequence: TGTGCCAGCAGCCACAGGGGGCCGGCAGATACGCAGTATTTT. Encoded protein: CASSHRGPADTQYF.